This TCR beta chain is from a study of identical twins' blood T cells (dated by TCRdb to 2013 to 2014). Background for the entire study: The 12 libraries, six for the alpha chain and six for the beta chain, together yielded about 50 million Illumina reads. Using next-generation sequencing, the study compared the TCR alpha and beta chain repertoires of three pairs of monozygous twins to assess how genetics influences repertoire formation. General study outcomes and caveats: Because the twins were reared together, environmental influences could not be ruled out as the explanation for twin similarity. Independent studies were stated to be required to validate the proposed role of the TCRalpha J segment in MHC recognition during thymic selection. The count of CDR3 clonotypes shared by two donors depended mainly on the product of the two donors' cloneset sizes, and twins did not clearly depart from this trend. Among the most abundant TCRbeta clonotypes, every donor shared more CDR3 sequences with her own twin than with unrelated donors. V gene usage was reported to be markedly more similar within twin pairs than between unrelated donors, even among non-selected out-of-frame TCRbeta clonotypes.

The receptor library was made with 5' RACE. Sequencing instrument: Illumina Genome Analyzer IIx. RNA-based TCR cDNA libraries were prepared by a previously described protocol with several modifications. Sample-specific barcodes were introduced on both ends of each TCR cDNA library during cDNA synthesis and amplification to prevent cross-contamination. Turning to the authors' computational methods: Between about 95,000 and nearly 550,000 clonotypes were identified per individual, and roughly 2.2 to 3.6 million CDR3-containing reads were obtained per library. After reads with improper barcode index combinations were thrown out, a cloneset for each library was built using the MiTCR software. While assembling CDR3 clonotypes, MiTCR corrected PCR and sequencing errors and either filtered or rescued low-quality reads. Artificial out-of-frame clonotypes were removed by being mapped to in-frame sequences, with one indel in the CDR3 allowed. V and J gene usage similarity between donors was measured as Jensen-Shannon divergence divided by mean entropy. TCRdb trimmed the raw reads at Q25, called clones with MiXCR and kept productive beta chains. Under each unique CDR3 protein, matching rows form one entry showing the most common genes and DNA. It is TCRdb's table, rather than the study itself, that gives the V and J calls and clone size. Within this sample are 350,000 to 400,000 distinct CDR3 sequences, with about 28% of them counted one time only. About 6.1% of the sample lies in the top ten.

From a lookup of the germline V gene, CDR1 and CDR2 are MNHEY and SVGAGI. The CDR3 contains 16 residues, cysteine and phenylalanine counted. The kept DNA is CDR3 alone, 48 bases in frame from the first base. V is trimmed back by 6 bases and J by 8 bases, and the junction contains 15 bases that no gene match accounts for. This clonotype was counted only a few times. No cognate antigen has been identified for it. No much larger clone is present one base from it, and per-base qualities are unavailable. Six healthy women forming three monozygous twin pairs were used as donors. All three twin pairs had been raised together and were thought likely to have encountered the same vaccines and infectious agents. TCR cDNA libraries were prepared from RNA that was isolated from peripheral blood mononuclear cells.

The chain joins TRBV6-5 to TRBJ2-4, with 8 bases in between that match TRBD1. The TCR originated in a woman aged 18-49 years in good health. Sample: PBMCs. This receptor has the CDR3 CASSEGPGGGSDIQYF. The DNA sequence is TGTGCCAGCAGCGAAGGCCCAGGGGGCGGTTCTGACATTCAGTACTTC.